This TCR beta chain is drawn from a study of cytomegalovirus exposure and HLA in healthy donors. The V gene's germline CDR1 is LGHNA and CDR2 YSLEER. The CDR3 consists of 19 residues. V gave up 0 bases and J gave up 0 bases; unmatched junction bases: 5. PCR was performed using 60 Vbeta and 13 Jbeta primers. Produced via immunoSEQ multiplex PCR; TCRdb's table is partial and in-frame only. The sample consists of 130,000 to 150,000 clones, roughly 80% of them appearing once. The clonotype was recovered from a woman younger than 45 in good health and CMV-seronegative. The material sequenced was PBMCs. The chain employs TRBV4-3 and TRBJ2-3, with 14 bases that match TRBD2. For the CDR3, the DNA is TGCGCCAGCAGCCAAGAGGGGACTAGCGGGGGCTTTAGCACAGATACGCAGTATTTT. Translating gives CASSQEGTSGGFSTDTQYF.